This TCR beta chain was documented in a study of blood T cell repertoires in COVID-19. Overall study: T cells, B-cell-depleted T cells, or PBMCs supplied cDNA or gDNA.

Per the germline V gene, CDR1 is LNHNV and CDR2 is YYDKDF (reference sequence). Between the trimmed V and J ends, which lost 1 base and 3 bases, there was a span of 13 bases. CDR3 size: 15 residues. Original methodology: Amplification from reference gene primers served as the basis for estimated nucleated cell counts. The assay was immunoSEQ multiplex PCR, and TCRdb's table has in-frame clones only and misses some. The DNA was the basis for D and trimming; V, J and clone size are from that table. The repertoire holds some 240,000 clones, with roughly 89% as singletons. Sample: peripheral blood. The receptor was isolated from a man in his 60s who had recovered from COVID-19. J is TRBJ2-7 and V is TRBV15, with TRBD2 as a possible D gene (6 bases). The CDR3 nucleotides are TGTGCCACCAGCAGAGTTGCGGGGACCTACTACGAGCAGTACTTC. It codes for CATSRVAGTYYEQYF.